What follows are 6 T cell receptor beta chains derived from one specimen sequenced in a study of neurological immune-mediated disorders. Using its own MiXCR run on the 5' RACE reads, TCRdb lists one record per CDR3 protein. The data contain tens of thousands of distinct CDR3 sequences, 3.5% to 5% of them singletons. The sample consisted of PBMCs. The receptors were gathered from a young man with multiple sclerosis.

By share, this clonotype ranks as medium-sized. This chain joins TRBV3-1 and TRBJ1-5; D is undetermined. This CDR3 spans 13 amino acids. Trimming shortened V by 0 bases and J by 9 bases, and 9 bases separated the two germline ends. The germline V gene has CDR1 LGHDT and CDR2 YNNKEL (reference sequence). CDR3 residues: CASSQDRWGPQHF. The CDR3 coding sequence is TGTGCCAGCAGCCAAGATCGGTGGGGGCCCCAGCATTTT.

In its sample, this clonotype was seen many times. The J gene is TRBJ2-7, the V gene TRBV10-3; 8 nucleotides match TRBD1. Germline assignment: CDR1 ENHRY and CDR2 SYGVKD. CDR3 size: 15 residues. In DNA form, the CDR3 reads TGTGGGGCCGGGACAGGCCGCTTGACCTCCTACGAGCAGTACTTC. This encodes CGAGTGRLTSYEQYF.

There are many counts of this clonotype. The V gene is TRBV7-2, the J gene TRBJ1-4; D remains ambiguous. CDR1 and CDR2 (germline): SGHTA, FQGNSA. Between the trimmed V and J ends, which lost 1 base and 7 bases, there was a span of 13 bases. The CDR3 is 15 amino acids. The CDR3 protein is CASSLVGRLSEKLFF. DNA for the CDR3: TGTGCCAGCAGCTTAGTCGGACGCTTGAGTGAAAAACTGTTTTTT.

This clonotype appeared many times. The V and J genes are TRBV6-6 and TRBJ2-7; no firm D call. The V gene's germline CDR1 is MNHNY and CDR2 SVGAGI (reference sequence). This CDR3 has 14 residues. V was clipped by 5 bases and J by 4 bases, with 15 bases between them. The CDR3 coding sequence is TGTGCCAGCAGTCAGGACCGCCGTGGGTACGAGCAGTACTTC. Translated, it gives CASSQDRRGYEQYF.

This clonotype was detected many times. This chain links TRBV25-1 with TRBJ1-1, with D hard to call. The CDR3 has 11 amino acids. V lost 6 bases and J 2 bases, leaving 4 bases between the germline ends. Germline-derived CDR1 and CDR2 are MGHDK and SYGVNS. The CDR3 DNA reads as TGTGCCAGCAGGAAAAACACTGAAGCTTTCTTT. Its translation: CASRKNTEAFF.

This clonotype was detected ten times or more. This rearrangement joins TRBV9 to TRBJ2-2; TRBD1 matches 10 bases. Germline CDR1 SGDLS, CDR2 YYNGEE. The CDR3 is made up of 16 amino acids. V trimming: 5 bases; J trimming: 6 bases; junction bases outside the gene matches: 10. CDR3 DNA sequence: TGTGCCAGCAGAGAGACCCCCGGGACAGGGGCCGGGGAGCTGTTTTTT. This encodes CASRETPGTGAGELFF. The full variable domain, its missing parts supplied by reference TRBV9 and TRBJ2-2, is DSGVTQTPKHLITATGQRVTLRCSPRSGDLSVYWYQQSLDQGLQFLIQYYNGEERAKGNILERFSAQQFPDLHSELNLSSLELGDSALYFCASRETPGTGAGELFFGEGSRLTVL.